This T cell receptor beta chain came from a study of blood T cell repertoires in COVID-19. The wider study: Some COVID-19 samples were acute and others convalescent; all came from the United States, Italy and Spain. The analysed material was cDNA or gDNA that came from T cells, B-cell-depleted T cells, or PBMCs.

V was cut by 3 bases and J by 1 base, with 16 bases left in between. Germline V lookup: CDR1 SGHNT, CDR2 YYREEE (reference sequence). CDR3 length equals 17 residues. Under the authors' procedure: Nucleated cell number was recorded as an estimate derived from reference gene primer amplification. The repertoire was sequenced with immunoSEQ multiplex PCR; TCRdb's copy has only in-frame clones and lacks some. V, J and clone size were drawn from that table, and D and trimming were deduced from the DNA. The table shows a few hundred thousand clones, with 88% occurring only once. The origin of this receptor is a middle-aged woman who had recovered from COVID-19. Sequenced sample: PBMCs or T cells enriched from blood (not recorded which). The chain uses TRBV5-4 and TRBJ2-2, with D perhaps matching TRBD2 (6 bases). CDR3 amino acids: CASSSGVERVNTGELFF. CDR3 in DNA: TGTGCCAGCAGCTCCGGGGTTGAGCGGGTGAACACCGGGGAGCTGTTTTTT.